This entry describes one T cell receptor (beta chain). Trimming shortened V by 1 base and J by 9 bases, and 20 bases separated the two germline ends. The CDR3 consists of 16 residues. Germline CDR1 and CDR2: SGHTS and YDEGEE. These data belong to a study of blood T cell repertoires in COVID-19. Study-wide background: Whether acute or convalescent, the COVID-19 samples came from the United States, Italy and Spain.

Original processing methods: Counts of nucleated cells, estimated from reference gene primer amplification, were obtained. The repertoire was sequenced with immunoSEQ multiplex PCR; TCRdb's copy has only in-frame clones and lacks some. The V and J calls and the clone size are those of that table, but D and trimming were determined from the DNA. The sample carries 150,000 to 180,000 clones, 80% to 90% recorded once. The recovered donors of Cohort 3 showed two negative PCRs, clearance, or symptom resolution. The chain employs TRBV5-8 and TRBJ2-1; no definite D call. This sequence was found in a man in his fifties or sixties who had recovered from COVID-19. Sequenced sample: PBMCs or T cells enriched from blood (not recorded which). The CDR3 nucleotides read TGTGCCAGCAGCTTGCCAGGTTTTGGGTCTACGGCTGAGCAGTTCTTC. Its translation is CASSLPGFGSTAEQFF.